This paragraph reports one T cell receptor (beta chain). This entry belongs to a study of blood T cell repertoires in COVID-19. About the research overall: COVID-19 samples from acute and convalescent phases originated in the United States, Italy and Spain. PBMCs, B-cell-depleted T cells, or T cells provided the cDNA or gDNA that made up the material.

In the original workflow: Cell counts per sample came from amplifying reference gene primers. Only in-frame clones appear in the TCRdb table, and some are missing; sequencing was by immunoSEQ multiplex PCR. V, J and clone size were drawn from that table, and D and trimming were deduced from the DNA. The data show about 37,000 clones, approximately 88% seen once. This receptor was identified in a human donor in a cohort sampled during active COVID-19. Sequenced: peripheral blood.

In DNA form, the CDR3 reads TGTGCCAGCAGTTCCGACAGGGGGAACTATAATTCACCCCTCCACTTT. Encoded protein: CASSSDRGNYNSPLHF. The chain couples TRBV27 to TRBJ1-6; 9 positions match TRBD1. CDR1 MNHEY and CDR2 SMNVEV come from the germline V gene (reference sequence). Losses at the gene ends were 4 bases for V and 3 bases for J; bases not matched to a gene: 4. This CDR3 spans 16 amino acids.